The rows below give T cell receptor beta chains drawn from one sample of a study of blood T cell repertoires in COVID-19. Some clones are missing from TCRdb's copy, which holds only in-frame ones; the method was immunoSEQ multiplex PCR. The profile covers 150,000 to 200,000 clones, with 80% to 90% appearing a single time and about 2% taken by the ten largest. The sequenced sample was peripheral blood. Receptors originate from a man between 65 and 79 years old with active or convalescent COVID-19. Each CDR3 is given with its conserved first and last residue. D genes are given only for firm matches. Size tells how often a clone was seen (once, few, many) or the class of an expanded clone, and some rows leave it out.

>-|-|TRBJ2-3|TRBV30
TGTGCCTTCACGTCCGCCTGGGGGGACACGCAGTATTTT
CAFTSAWGDTQYF
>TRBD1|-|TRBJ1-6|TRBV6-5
TGTGCCAGCAGTTACTCCACAGGGGATAATTCACCCCTCCACTTT
CASSYSTGDNSPLHF
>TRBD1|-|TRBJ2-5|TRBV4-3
TGCGCCAGCAGCCAAGACCCCGGACAGGGGTTTGGGGAGACCCAGTACTTC
CASSQDPGQGFGETQYF
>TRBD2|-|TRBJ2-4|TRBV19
TGTGCCAGTAGTATAGCCGCTAGCGGGAAAAACATTCAGTACTTC
CASSIAASGKNIQYF
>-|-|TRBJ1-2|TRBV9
TGTGCCAGCTCACCACTATCCGGGAGCGGCTACACCTTC
CASSPLSGSGYTF
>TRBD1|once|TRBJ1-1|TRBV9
TGTGCCAGCAGCGTACTCACAGGGGCTGAAGCTTTCTTT
CASSVLTGAEAFF
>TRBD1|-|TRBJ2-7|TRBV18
TGTGCCAGCTCACCAGGTACAGGGGTGAACTACGAGCAGTACTTC
CASSPGTGVNYEQYF
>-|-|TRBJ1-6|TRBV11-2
TGTGCCAGCAGCTCCTATGGGGGGAGCTCACCCCTCCACTTT
CASSSYGGSSPLHF
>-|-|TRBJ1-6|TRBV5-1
TGCGCCAGCAGCTTGGGGACTTTCAGCAATTCACCCCTCCACTTT
CASSLGTFSNSPLHF
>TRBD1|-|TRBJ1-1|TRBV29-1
TGCAGCGGGGGACAGGGGACGACTGAAGCTTTCTTT
CSGGQGTTEAFF
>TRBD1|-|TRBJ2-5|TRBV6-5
TGTGCCAGCCGACGGACAGGGTTTAGCGAGACCCAGTACTTC
CASRRTGFSETQYF
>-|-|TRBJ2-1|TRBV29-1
TGCAGCGTTGATAGTTTTGGGGGGATTAGAAATGAGCAGTTCTTC
CSVDSFGGIRNEQFF
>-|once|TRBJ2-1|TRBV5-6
TGTGCCAGCAGCCGCGGGACCTTACACTACAATGAGCAGTTCTTC
CASSRGTLHYNEQFF
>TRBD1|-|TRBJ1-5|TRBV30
TGTGCCTGGACTAAGGACAGGGGACAGCCCCAGCATTTT
CAWTKDRGQPQHF
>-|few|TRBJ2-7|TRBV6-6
TGTGCCAGCAGCACTATGAGACAGGCTCCGCAGTACTTC
CASSTMRQAPQYF
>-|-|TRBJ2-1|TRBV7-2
TGTGCCAGCAGCTTAGCGAAGGAGGGGGAGCAGTTCTTC
CASSLAKEGEQFF
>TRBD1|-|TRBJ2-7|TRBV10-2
TGCGCCAGCAACACAGGGGGGGAGCAGTACTTC
CASNTGGEQYF
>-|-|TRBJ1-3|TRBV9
TGTGCCAGCAGCGTAGAGGGCAGGGCGAGCTCTGGAAACACCATATATTTT
CASSVEGRASSGNTIYF
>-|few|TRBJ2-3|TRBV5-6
TGTGCCAGCAGCCGACAGATATCTAGCACAGATACGCAGTATTTT
CASSRQISSTDTQYF
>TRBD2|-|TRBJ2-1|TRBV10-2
TGCGCCAGCAGACCCGATACTAGACTAGCGGGAGTGAGGAGCAATGAGCAGTTCTTC
CASRPDTRLAGVRSNEQFF
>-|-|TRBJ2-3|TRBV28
TGTGCCAGCAGTTTGGCTAGCCTAACAGATACGCAGTATTTT
CASSLASLTDTQYF
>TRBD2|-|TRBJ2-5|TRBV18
TGTGCCAGCTCACCACCGCAGGCTAGCGGCCAAGAGACCCAGTACTTC
CASSPPQASGQETQYF
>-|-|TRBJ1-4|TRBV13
TGTGCCAGCAGCTCCGGGTCGACTAATGAAAAACTGTTTTTT
CASSSGSTNEKLFF
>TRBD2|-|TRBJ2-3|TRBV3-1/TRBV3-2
TGTGCCAGCAGCCAAGCGGGGGGGTACACAGATACGCAGTATTTT
CASSQAGGYTDTQYF
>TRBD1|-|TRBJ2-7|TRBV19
TGTGCCAGTAGTATAAGAGGGACAGGGGTCTCCTACGAGCAGTACTTC
CASSIRGTGVSYEQYF
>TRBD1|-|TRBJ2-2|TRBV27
TGTGCCAGCAGGACCGGGACAGCCGACACCGGGGAGCTGTTTTTT
CASRTGTADTGELFF
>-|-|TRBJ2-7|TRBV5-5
TGTGCCAGCAGCTTGGCCAGCGAGCAGTACTTC
CASSLASEQYF
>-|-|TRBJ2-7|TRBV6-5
TGTGCCAGCAGGAGGGACTCCGCCTACGAGCAGTACTTC
CASRRDSAYEQYF
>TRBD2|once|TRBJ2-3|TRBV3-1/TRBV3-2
TGTGCCAGCAGCCAATCCTCTAGCGGGAGTACGCAGTATTTT
CASSQSSSGSTQYF
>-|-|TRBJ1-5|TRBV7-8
TGTGCCAGCAGCTTAGTCGCCAGACTTAGCAATCAGCCCCAGCATTTT
CASSLVARLSNQPQHF
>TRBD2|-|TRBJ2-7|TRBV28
TGTGCCAGCAGTTCCACCACGGGACTAGCGTCCCTCTACGAGCAGTACTTC
CASSSTTGLASLYEQYF
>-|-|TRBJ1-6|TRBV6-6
TGTGCCAGCGCTGGGGGGAGTTCACCCCTCCACTTT
CASAGGSSPLHF
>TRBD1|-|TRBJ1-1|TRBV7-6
TGTGCCAGCAGCCCCTCCCCACAGGGGGCCCTTTCAATGAACACTGAAGCTTTCTTT
CASSPSPQGALSMNTEAFF
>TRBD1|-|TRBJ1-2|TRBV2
TGTGCCAGCAGGGACAGGGGCGGCTACACCTTC
CASRDRGGYTF
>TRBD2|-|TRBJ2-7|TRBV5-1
TGCGCCAGCAGCTTGGTTGGCGGGGGTTACGAGCAGTACTTC
CASSLVGGGYEQYF
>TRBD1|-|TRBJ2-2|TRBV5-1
TGCGCCAGCAGCTATGCCGGGACAGCTAACACCGGGGAGCTGTTTTTT
CASSYAGTANTGELFF
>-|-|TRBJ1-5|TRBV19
TGTGCCAGTAGTGTCAACCCGGACAGCAAATGGCCCCAGCATTTT
CASSVNPDSKWPQHF
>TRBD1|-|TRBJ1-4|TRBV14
TGTGCCAGCACCCCAAGGACAGGGGGAGAAAAACTGTTTTTT
CASTPRTGGEKLFF
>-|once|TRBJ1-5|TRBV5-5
TGTGCCAGCAGCGACGAGGTTGGAAGGCCCCAGCATTTT
CASSDEVGRPQHF
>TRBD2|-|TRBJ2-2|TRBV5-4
TGTGCCGCCGCTGGACTAGCGGGAGCGGACACCGGGGAGCTGTTTTTT
CAAAGLAGADTGELFF
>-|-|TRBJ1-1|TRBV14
TGTGCCAGCAGCCCAAACACTGAAGCTTTCTTT
CASSPNTEAFF
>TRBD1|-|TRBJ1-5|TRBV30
TGTGCCTGGAGTGTAGGACAGGGCGGCAATCAGCCCCAGCATTTT
CAWSVGQGGNQPQHF
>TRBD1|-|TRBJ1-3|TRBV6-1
TGTGCCAGCAGTGCAGGGACAGGCGGCGGTCCCTCTGGAAACACCATATATTTT
CASSAGTGGGPSGNTIYF
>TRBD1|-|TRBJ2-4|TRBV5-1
TGCGCCAGCAGCCCCGGGACAGCGAAAAACATTCAGTACTTC
CASSPGTAKNIQYF
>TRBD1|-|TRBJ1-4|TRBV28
TGTGCCAGCAGCGAACACAGGGGTGCTGCTAATGAAAAACTGTTTTTT
CASSEHRGAANEKLFF
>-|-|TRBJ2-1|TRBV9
TGTGCCAGCAGCGCCTCGGTTGGAGGGCAGTTCTTC
CASSASVGGQFF
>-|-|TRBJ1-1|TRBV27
TGTGCCAGCAGTTTACGGGGAGGGTCGACTGAAGCTTTCTTT
CASSLRGGSTEAFF
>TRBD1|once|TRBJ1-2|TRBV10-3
TGTGCCTCCGGTGGGACAGGACCCTACACCTTC
CASGGTGPYTF
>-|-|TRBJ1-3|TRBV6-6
TGTGCCAGCGCCCAGGGGATCTCTGGAAACACCATATATTTT
CASAQGISGNTIYF